The rows below give T cell receptor beta chains drawn from one sample of a study of response to subunit inactivated influenza vaccine. In TCRdb, the RT-PCR reads were re-called with MiXCR into one record per CDR3 protein. Altogether around 580,000 distinct CDR3 sequences are present, 13% to 15% being singletons, with the ten largest covering approximately 12%. The source was PBMCs from blood, collected 12 days after vaccination. These receptors were taken from a man aged 45-65 years who received an inactivated influenza vaccine. Both conserved end residues are part of each CDR3. Fields, in order: D gene, clone size, V gene, J gene, CDR3 protein, CDR3 DNA. D genes are given only for firm matches. The size of a clone is reported for some rows only, either as once, few or many, or as a class for expanded clones.

>TRBD1|few|TRBV20-1|TRBJ2-1
CSAAPGTGEVF
TGCAGTGCTGCACCCGGGACAGGGGAAGTCTTC
>-|many|TRBV12-3/TRBV12-4|TRBJ2-1
CASSTEGRWNEQFF
TGTGCCAGCAGTACCGAGGGTAGGTGGAATGAGCAGTTCTTC
>-|few|TRBV12-3/TRBV12-4|TRBJ1-2
CASRPTLGGYTF
TGTGCCAGCAGACCTACCCTCGGGGGCTACACCTTC
>-|-|TRBV20-1|TRBJ2-2
CSAKVGLASVTGELYF
TGCAGTGCTAAGGTTGGGCTAGCGAGTGTCACCGGGGAGCTGTATTTT
>TRBD1|-|TRBV5-1|TRBJ2-1
CASTSTGSSYNEQFF
TGCGCCAGCACCTCGACAGGGAGCTCCTACAATGAGCAGTTCTTC
>-|many|TRBV12-3/TRBV12-4|TRBJ1-6
CASSLGTNSSPLHF
TGTGCCAGCAGTTTAGGGACCAACAGTTCACCCCTCCACTTT
>-|few|TRBV3-1|TRBJ2-1
CASSQGNGNYNEQFF
TGTGCCAGCAGCCAAGGCAACGGCAATTACAATGAGCAGTTCTTC
>TRBD2|few|TRBV7-9|TRBJ2-1
CASSLEGLAGNEQFF
TGTGCCAGCAGCTTAGAGGGACTAGCGGGGAATGAGCAGTTCTTC
>-|few|TRBV3-1|TRBJ2-2
CASSQDGEAGELFF
TGTGCCAGCAGCCAAGATGGTGAGGCCGGGGAGCTGTTTTTT
>TRBD1|-|TRBV6-1|TRBJ1-2
CASYPAGTGYGYTF
TGTGCCAGCTACCCGGCCGGGACAGGGTATGGCTACACCTTC